Below, 7 T cell receptor beta chains from the same sample are listed, as sequenced in a study of blood T cell repertoires in COVID-19. TCRdb keeps only in-frame clones here, not all; method: immunoSEQ multiplex PCR. The data show around 95,000 clones, with approximately 86% seen just once and about an eighth held by the top ten. Material for sequencing was peripheral blood. Every receptor here comes from a man aged 50 to 59 with active or convalescent COVID-19.

This clone appeared a few times. The CDR3 here is CAWRTVGNTIYF. CDR3 DNA sequence: TGTGCCTGGAGGACAGTTGGAAACACCATATATTTT. The rearrangement links TRBV30 to TRBJ1-3; possible D gene TRBD1, 5 bases. The CDR3 runs to 12 residues. The germline gives CDR1 GTSNPN, CDR2 SVGIG (reference sequence). The V and J ends lost 3 bases and 3 bases respectively, with 6 bases between them. The entire variable domain, with the rest obtained from reference TRBV30 and TRBJ1-3, is as follows: SQTIHQWPATLVQPVGSPLSLECTVEGTSNPNLYWYRQAAGRGLQLLFYSVGIGQISSEVPQNLSASRPQDRQFILSSKKLLLSDSGFYLCAWRTVGNTIYFGEGSWLTVV.

The chain has TRBV24-1 and TRBJ2-4, with D perhaps TRBD2 (5 bases). Trimming removed 3 bases at V and 1 base at J, with 12 bases between. This CDR3 has 16 residues. Germline CDR1 and CDR2: KGHDR and SFDVKD. CDR3 DNA: TGTGCCACCAGTGATGGGAGCGCCTCTGCCAAAAACATTCAGTACTTC. This sequence encodes CATSDGSASAKNIQYF.

The chain links TRBV5-1 to TRBJ2-2; possible D gene TRBD2, 6 bases. CDR1 and CDR2 from the germline V gene are SGHRS and YFSETQ. This CDR3 spans 15 amino acids. V lost 3 bases and J 4 bases, leaving 13 bases between the germline ends. The CDR3 sequence is CASSSEGRGTGELFF. The CDR3 nucleotides are TGCGCCAGCAGCTCGGAGGGAAGGGGCACCGGGGAGCTGTTTTTT.

The chain couples TRBV24-1 to TRBJ1-5, with 8 bases that match TRBD1. This CDR3 is 17 amino acids long. The germline V gene has CDR1 KGHDR and CDR2 SFDVKD. Trimming removed 8 bases from V and 8 bases from J; junction bases left unmatched: 19. This chain's CDR3 is CATIGCWRQGKDKPQHF. CDR3 nucleotides: TGTGCCACCATAGGGTGTTGGCGACAGGGGAAAGATAAGCCCCAGCATTTT.

The chain joins TRBV19 to TRBJ2-7; D is perhaps TRBD2 (6 bases). V dropped 4 bases and J dropped 2 bases, with 18 bases sitting between them. The CDR3 length is 16 residues. The germline CDR1 and CDR2 sequences are LNHDA and SQIVND (reference sequence). CDR3 in DNA: TGTGCCAGTAGTAGACCCGGGGGTGAGAGGACCTACGAGCAGTACTTC. Amino acids: CASSRPGGERTYEQYF.

This sequence joins TRBV18 and TRBJ1-4; D remains unclear. Germline CDR1 and CDR2: KGHSH and LQKENI. CDR3 size: 16 residues. Trimming stripped 3 bases from V and 4 bases from J, with 15 bases between. The CDR3 coding sequence is TGTGCCAGCTCACCGGGGAGGCTAGAGTATAATGAAAAACTGTTTTTT. As protein: CASSPGRLEYNEKLFF.

V is TRBV18 and J is TRBJ2-3; D not certain. The length of the CDR3 is 13 residues. CDR1 and CDR2 (germline): KGHSH, LQKENI. Trimming took 5 bases from V and 5 from J, leaving 11 bases between them. Written as DNA, the CDR3 is TGTGCCAGCTCAGGCAGGAATGAAGATACGCAGTATTTT. The encoded protein is CASSGRNEDTQYF.